The sequence of this TCR beta chain was determined in a study of shared clonotypes between healthy human individuals. Every immunoSEQ plate was one replicate of a subset's evenly spread DNA. Profiled with immunoSEQ multiplex PCR; TCRdb holds only in-frame clones, not every one. The table lists about 560,000 clones, 70% to 80% of them singletons. In unsorted samples, genomic DNA was obtained using 75 million to 90 million PBMCs. Germline V gives CDR1 SNHLY, CDR2 FYNNEI. V was pared by 2 bases and J by 6 bases, with 13 bases of the junction left unmatched. The CDR3 covers 17 residues. The sequence came from a woman in her thirties or forties in good health. Some clones in this sample may be carry-over from other donors' samples. The sample was PBMCs. The rearrangement uses TRBV2 and TRBJ2-7; 10 positions match TRBD1. CDR3 DNA: TGTGCCAGCAGTGAAATCAGACAGGGGGCTTCTCTGTCCGAGCAGTACTTC. It codes for CASSEIRQGASLSEQYF.